Below, 13 T cell receptor beta chains from the same sample are listed, as sequenced in a study of T cells and Merkel cell carcinoma outcomes. Assay: immunoSEQ multiplex PCR; the TCRdb copy retains only in-frame clones and omits some. The data contain 500 to 550 clones, 80% to 90% of them singletons. Sequenced: tumor tissue from Merkel cell carcinoma. The receptors derive from a human donor with Merkel cell carcinoma.

The gene calls are TRBV30 and TRBJ1-5; a weak D match, TRBD1 (5 bases). V gave up 7 bases and J gave up 3 bases, with 13 bases separating them. The V gene's germline CDR1 is GTSNPN and CDR2 SVGIG (reference sequence). This CDR3 is built from 13 residues. CDR3 in DNA: TGTGCCTCCTCGGGGGGTACCAATCAGCCCCAGCATTTT. It translates to CASSGGTNQPQHF.

The rearrangement links TRBV29-1 to TRBJ2-5; D is unclear. CDR3 length: 12 residues. The germline V gene has CDR1 SQVTM and CDR2 ANQGSEA. Trimming took 3 bases from V and 4 from J, leaving 9 bases between them. CDR3 loop: CSVDGAGETQYF. The CDR3 DNA follows: TGCAGCGTTGATGGTGCCGGAGAGACCCAGTACTTC.

V is TRBV5-4 and J is TRBJ2-1; D is unresolved. The CDR3 loop spans 13 amino acids. Germline assignment: CDR1 SGHNT and CDR2 YYREEE (reference sequence). The V and J ends lost 2 bases and 4 bases respectively, with 7 bases between them. This CDR3 is CASSFGRYNEQFF. CDR3 DNA: TGTGCCAGCAGCTTCGGACGGTACAATGAGCAGTTCTTC.

The chain combines TRBV2 with TRBJ1-1; 8 positions match TRBD1. The V gene's germline CDR1 is SNHLY and CDR2 FYNNEI. V dropped 3 bases and J dropped 4; count of bases not matched to a gene: 4. The CDR3 runs to 14 residues. The CDR3 protein is CASSDGQGITEAFF. For the CDR3, the DNA is TGTGCCAGCAGTGACGGACAGGGAATCACTGAAGCTTTCTTT.

V usage is TRBV27 and J usage is TRBJ1-5; tentatively, D is TRBD1 (5 bases). Germline loops: CDR1 MNHEY, CDR2 SMNVEV (reference sequence). The CDR3 extends over 13 amino acids. CDR3 sequence reads: CASGGAGRQPQHF. DNA for the CDR3: TGTGCAAGCGGAGGGGCCGGCAGACAGCCCCAGCATTTT.

Written as DNA, the CDR3 is TGTGCCAGCAGTCTTGGGGGTTCAGATACGCAGTATTTT. Amino acid sequence: CASSLGGSDTQYF. The genes are TRBV28 and TRBJ2-3; the D gene could be TRBD1 or TRBD2 (5 bases each). Trimming cost V 5 bases and J 4 bases, with 10 bases left between them. Germline V gene sequence: CDR1 MDHEN, CDR2 SYDVKM. The CDR3 runs to 13 residues.

The rearrangement links TRBV4-1 to TRBJ1-2; 7 bases fit TRBD1. There are 16 residues in the CDR3. With V trimmed by 2 bases and J by 7 bases, 13 bases remained unmatched. Germline CDR1 and CDR2: MGHRA and YSYEKL. This chain's CDR3 is CASSQQTGTDISGYTF. DNA for the CDR3: TGCGCCAGCAGCCAACAAACCGGGACAGACATCTCTGGCTACACCTTC.

The chain is built from TRBV10-2 and TRBJ2-3; perhaps TRBD2 as D (7 bases). Looked up from germline, CDR1 is WSHSY and CDR2 is SAAADI. The CDR3 runs 17 residues. The ends were cut back, 0 bases at V and 0 bases at J, with 13 bases in the middle. Here the CDR3 reads CASSESTGGPSTDTQYF. DNA of the CDR3: TGCGCCAGCAGTGAGTCGACGGGGGGCCCTAGCACAGATACGCAGTATTTT.

V is TRBV9 and J is TRBJ2-5, with TRBD2 matching 9 bases. This CDR3 contains 15 residues. Germline V CDR1 and CDR2: SGDLS, YYNGEE. V was clipped by 0 bases and J by 5 bases; unmatched bases: 5. CDR3 nucleotide sequence: TGTGCCAGCAGCGTAGAAGCTAGCGGGGTTGAGACCCAGTACTTC. This codes for CASSVEASGVETQYF.

This rearrangement joins TRBV19 to TRBJ1-1; D gene ambiguous. V lost 4 bases, J lost 7 bases, and 16 bases lay in between. The CDR3 runs 14 residues. Germline values: CDR1 LNHDA, CDR2 SQIVND (reference sequence). The CDR3 nucleotides read TGTGCCAGTAGTACCTGGGCCCGCGGGAGTGAAGCTTTCTTT. Translated: CASSTWARGSEAFF.

The V call is TRBV6-1, the J call TRBJ2-7, with D uncertain. The V end was cut by 2 bases, the J end by 2 bases, with 16 bases between. CDR1 MNHNS and CDR2 SASEGT come from the germline V gene. The length of the CDR3 is 16 residues. CDR3 DNA: TGTGCCAGCAGTGAATTTATGGGCAGCTTAACCTACGAGCAGTACTTC. It codes for CASSEFMGSLTYEQYF.

This clone was observed a single time. The gene calls are TRBV7-2 and TRBJ2-5; 14 bases are shared with TRBD2. The CDR3 totals 15 residues. CDR1 is SGHTA, CDR2 FQGNSA, per germline. V dropped 4 bases and J dropped 7; count of bases not matched to a gene: 5. CDR3 in DNA: TGTGCCAGCAGCTCCGGACTAGCGGGGGGCGGGACCCAGTACTTC. This sequence encodes CASSSGLAGGGTQYF.

The genes are TRBV7-9 and TRBJ1-5; 7 bases are shared with TRBD1. V gave up 5 bases and J gave up 2 bases; unmatched junction bases: 3. Germline CDR1 and CDR2: SEHNR and FQNEAQ (reference sequence). The CDR3 contains 14 residues. The CDR3 region is CASSQGTGNQPQHF. CDR3 sequence (DNA): TGTGCCAGCAGCCAAGGGACAGGCAATCAGCCCCAGCATTTT.